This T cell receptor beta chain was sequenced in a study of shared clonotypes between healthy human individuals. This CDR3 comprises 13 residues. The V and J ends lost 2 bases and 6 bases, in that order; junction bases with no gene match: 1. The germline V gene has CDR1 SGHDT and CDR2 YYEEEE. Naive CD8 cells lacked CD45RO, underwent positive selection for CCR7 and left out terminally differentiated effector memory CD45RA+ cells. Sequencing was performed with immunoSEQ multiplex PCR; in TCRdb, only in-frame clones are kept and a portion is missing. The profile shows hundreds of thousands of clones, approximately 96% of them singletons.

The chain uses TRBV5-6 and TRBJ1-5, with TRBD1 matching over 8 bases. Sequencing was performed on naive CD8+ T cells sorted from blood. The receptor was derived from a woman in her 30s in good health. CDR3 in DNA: TGTGCCAGCAGCTTCACAGGGGGTCAGCCCCAGCATTTT. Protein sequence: CASSFTGGQPQHF.